There are many counts of the clone carrying this T cell receptor (beta chain). Its antigen is as yet unknown. The entry originates in a study of Graves' ophthalmopathy and Graves' hyperthyroidism. Study conclusions and caveats: The model flagged ophthalmopathy progression at over 60% sensitivity and 72.22% specificity. The 13-signature model separated ophthalmopathy from stable hyperthyroidism at roughly 88% sensitivity and roughly 83% specificity. Most thyroid-expanded clonotypes exceeding 0.001 frequency were also found in blood.

Fresh peripheral blood, around 9.8 ml, was the PBMC source. Between the trimmed V and J ends, which lost 8 bases and 1 base, there was a span of 21 bases. Per germline, CDR1 MDHEN and CDR2 SYDVKM. The CDR3 loop spans 17 amino acids. Amplification of TCR beta CDR3 regions used RNA transcripts. First-round RT-PCR with HTBI primers preceded a second-round multiplex PCR. From the multiplex PCR reads, TCRdb called clonotypes with MiXCR, one entry per CDR3 protein. The repertoire holds 450,000 or so distinct CDR3 sequences, with approximately 15% as singletons. This receptor was identified in a woman aged 25 to 39 with Graves' ophthalmopathy. The sample taken for sequencing was blood. The rearrangement uses TRBV28 and TRBJ1-5, with D perhaps TRBD1 (5 bases). The CDR3 DNA sequence: TGTGCCAGCCTAAGGCGGGGGTCCGGGATAAGCAATCAGCCCCAGCATTTT. Its protein product is CASLRRGSGISNQPQHF.